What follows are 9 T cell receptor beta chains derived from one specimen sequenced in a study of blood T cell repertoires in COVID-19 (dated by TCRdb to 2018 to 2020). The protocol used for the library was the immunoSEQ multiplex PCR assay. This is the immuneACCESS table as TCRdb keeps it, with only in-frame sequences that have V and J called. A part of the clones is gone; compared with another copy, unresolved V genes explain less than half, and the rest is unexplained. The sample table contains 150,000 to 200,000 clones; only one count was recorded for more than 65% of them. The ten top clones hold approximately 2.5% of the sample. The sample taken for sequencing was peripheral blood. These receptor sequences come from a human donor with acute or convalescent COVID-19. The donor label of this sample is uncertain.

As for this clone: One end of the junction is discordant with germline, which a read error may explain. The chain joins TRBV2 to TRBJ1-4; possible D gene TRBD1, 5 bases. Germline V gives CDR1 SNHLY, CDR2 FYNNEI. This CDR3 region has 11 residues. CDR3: CASEGPGDQVF. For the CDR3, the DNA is TGTGCCAGCGAGGGGCCGGGGGATCAGGTTTTT. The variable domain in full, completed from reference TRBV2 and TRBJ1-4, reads EPEVTQTPSHQVTQMGQEVILRCVPISNHLYFYWYRQILGQKVEFLVSFYNNEISEKSEIFDDQFSVERPDGSNFTLKIRSTKLEDSAMYFCASEGPGDQVFGSGTQLSVL.

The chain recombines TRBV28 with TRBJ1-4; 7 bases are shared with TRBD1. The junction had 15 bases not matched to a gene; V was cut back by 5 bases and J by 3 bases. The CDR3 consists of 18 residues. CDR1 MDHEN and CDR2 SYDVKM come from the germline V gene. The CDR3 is CASSLPTNGQDPNEKLFF. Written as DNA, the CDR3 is TGTGCCAGCAGTCTTCCGACAAATGGACAGGACCCTAATGAAAAACTGTTTTTT.

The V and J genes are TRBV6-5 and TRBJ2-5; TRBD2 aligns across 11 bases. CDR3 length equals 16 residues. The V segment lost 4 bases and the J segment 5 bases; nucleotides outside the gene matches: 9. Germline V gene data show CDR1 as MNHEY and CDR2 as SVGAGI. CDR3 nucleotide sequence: TGTGCCAGCAGTTCGGGTGTAGCGGGGGGGCCGGAGACCCAGTACTTC. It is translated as CASSSGVAGGPETQYF.

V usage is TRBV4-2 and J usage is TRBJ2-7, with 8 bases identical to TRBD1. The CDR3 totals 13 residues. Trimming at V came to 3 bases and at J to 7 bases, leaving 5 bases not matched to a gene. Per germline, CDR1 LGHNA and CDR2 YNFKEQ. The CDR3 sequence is CASSQDRVWEQYF. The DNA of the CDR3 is TGTGCCAGCAGCCAGGACAGGGTCTGGGAGCAGTACTTC.

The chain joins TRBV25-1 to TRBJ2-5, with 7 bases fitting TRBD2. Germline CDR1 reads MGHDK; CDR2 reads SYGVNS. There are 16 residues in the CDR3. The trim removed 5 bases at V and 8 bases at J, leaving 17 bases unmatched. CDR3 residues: CASSPKTSPNPGTQYF. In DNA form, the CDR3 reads TGTGCCAGCAGTCCCAAGACTAGCCCCAATCCAGGTACCCAGTACTTC.

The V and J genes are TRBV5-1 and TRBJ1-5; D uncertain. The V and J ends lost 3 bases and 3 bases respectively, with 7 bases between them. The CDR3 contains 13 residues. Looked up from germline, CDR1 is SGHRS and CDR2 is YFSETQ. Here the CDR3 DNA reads TGCGCCAGCAGCTATGAACTCAATCAGCCCCAGCATTTT. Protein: CASSYELNQPQHF.

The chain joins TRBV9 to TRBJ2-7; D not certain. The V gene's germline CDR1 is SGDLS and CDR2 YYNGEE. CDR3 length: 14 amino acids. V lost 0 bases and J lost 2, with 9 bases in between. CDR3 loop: CASSVGSSTYEQYF. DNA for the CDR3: TGTGCCAGCAGCGTAGGGTCCAGTACCTACGAGCAGTACTTC.

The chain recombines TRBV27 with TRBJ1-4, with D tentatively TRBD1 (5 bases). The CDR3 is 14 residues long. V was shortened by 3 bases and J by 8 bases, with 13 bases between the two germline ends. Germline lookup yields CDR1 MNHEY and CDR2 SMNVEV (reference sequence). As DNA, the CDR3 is TGTGCCAGCAGTTTCTCTGGGGCCGGGGAAAAACTGTTTTTT. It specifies CASSFSGAGEKLFF.

CDR3 sequence reads: CASSLRDYAREQYF. The CDR3 nucleotides are TGTGCCAGCAGCTTAAGGGACTACGCTCGCGAGCAGTACTTC. V gene TRBV5-6 combines with J gene TRBJ2-7, with 7 bases identical to TRBD2. The germline V gene encodes CDR1 SGHDT and CDR2 YYEEEE. This CDR3 is 14 amino acids long. V lost 2 bases and J lost 6; bases outside the gene matches: 8.